This T cell receptor beta chain appears in the sequencing data of a study of monozygotic twins with inflammatory bowel disease. Total RNA was isolated from whole blood without T cell sorting. The germline V gene encodes CDR1 MDHEN and CDR2 SYDVKM. The CDR3 loop spans 14 amino acids. Reprocessing the 5' RACE reads, TCRdb reports a single entry for every CDR3 protein and omits DNA. The repertoire shows 300,000 to 400,000 distinct CDR3 sequences; the top ten hold around 2%. The sequenced sample consisted of blood. The gene calls are TRBV28 and TRBJ1-2. The source is a human donor with ulcerative colitis or Crohn's disease, or a healthy co-twin of an affected twin (not recorded which). CDR3 in amino acids: CASSFEQNDYGYTF.